This passage covers 3 T cell receptor beta chains from one sample sequenced in a study of blood T cell repertoires in COVID-19. Profiling relied on immunoSEQ multiplex PCR, and the TCRdb table lists in-frame clones only, not all of them. The repertoire holds about 320,000 clones, around four fifths seen once, with roughly 1.1% in the top ten. The sample consisted of peripheral blood. The receptors originated from a woman aged 45 to 65 with acute or convalescent COVID-19.

The chain couples TRBV7-9 to TRBJ1-1; D is undetermined. Germline loops: CDR1 SEHNR, CDR2 FQNEAQ (reference sequence). The CDR3 is 13 amino acids. V was trimmed by 5 bases and J by 10 bases, leaving 17 bases between them. The CDR3: CASSTQSGNVAFF. The CDR3 bases are TGTGCCAGCAGCACCCAAAGCGGGAATGTAGCTTTCTTT.

CDR3 amino acids: CASSQDFALRETQYF. In DNA form, the CDR3 reads TGTGCCAGCAGCCAAGATTTTGCACTGAGGGAGACCCAGTACTTC. This chain joins TRBV3-1 (or the pseudogene TRBV3-2) and TRBJ2-5; D is unclear. The CDR3 extends over 15 amino acids. Germline values: CDR1 LGHDT, CDR2 YNNKEL (reference sequence). The germline V and J ends were trimmed by 0 bases and 5 bases, with 13 bases remaining between them.

This rearrangement joins TRBV3-1 (or the pseudogene TRBV3-2) to TRBJ1-2; D is perhaps TRBD1 (5 bases). V lost 4 bases and J 10 bases, leaving 13 bases between the germline ends. CDR1 and CDR2 from the germline V gene are LGHDT and YNNKEL (reference sequence). The CDR3 has 12 residues. The CDR3 nucleotides read TGTGCCAGCAGCCTGAAGGCAGGGTACTACACCTTC. This translates into CASSLKAGYYTF.